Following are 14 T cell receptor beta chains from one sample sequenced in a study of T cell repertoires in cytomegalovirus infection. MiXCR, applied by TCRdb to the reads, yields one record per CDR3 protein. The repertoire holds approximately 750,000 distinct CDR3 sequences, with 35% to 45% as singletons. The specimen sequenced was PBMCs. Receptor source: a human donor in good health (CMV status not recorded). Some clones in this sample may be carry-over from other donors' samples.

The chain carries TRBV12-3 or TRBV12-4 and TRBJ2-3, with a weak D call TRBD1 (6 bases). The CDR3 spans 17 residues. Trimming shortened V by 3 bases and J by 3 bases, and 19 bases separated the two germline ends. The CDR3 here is CASSLGALGLSTDTQYF. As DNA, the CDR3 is TGTGCCAGCAGTTTGGGGGCCCTAGGACTTAGTACAGATACGCAGTATTTT.

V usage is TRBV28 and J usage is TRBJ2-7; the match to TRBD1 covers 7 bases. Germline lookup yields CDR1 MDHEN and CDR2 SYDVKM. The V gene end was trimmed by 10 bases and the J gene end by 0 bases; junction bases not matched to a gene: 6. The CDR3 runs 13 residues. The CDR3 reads CAIRRTGSYEQYF. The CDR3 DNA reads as TGTGCCATCAGACGGACAGGCTCCTACGAGCAGTACTTC.

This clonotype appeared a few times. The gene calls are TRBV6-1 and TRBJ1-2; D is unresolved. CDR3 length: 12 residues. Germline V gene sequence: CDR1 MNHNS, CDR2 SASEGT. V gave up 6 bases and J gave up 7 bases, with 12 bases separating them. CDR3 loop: CASSPSRFGYTF. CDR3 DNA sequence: TGTGCCAGCAGCCCCTCGCGGTTTGGCTACACCTTC.

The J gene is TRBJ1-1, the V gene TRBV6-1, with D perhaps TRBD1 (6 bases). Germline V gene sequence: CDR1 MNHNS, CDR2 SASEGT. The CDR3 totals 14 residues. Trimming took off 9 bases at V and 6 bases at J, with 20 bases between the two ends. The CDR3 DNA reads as TGTGCCAGTCGGACAGCGGGGCGCCCCCCTGAAGCTTTCTTT. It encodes CASRTAGRPPEAFF.

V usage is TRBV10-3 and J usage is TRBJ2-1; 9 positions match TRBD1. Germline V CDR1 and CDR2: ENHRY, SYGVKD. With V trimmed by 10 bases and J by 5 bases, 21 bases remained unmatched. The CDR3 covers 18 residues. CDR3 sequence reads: CASLSGQGLLKSHNEQFF. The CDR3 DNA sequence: TGTGCCAGCCTATCGGGACAGGGTCTTTTAAAATCCCACAATGAGCAGTTCTTC.

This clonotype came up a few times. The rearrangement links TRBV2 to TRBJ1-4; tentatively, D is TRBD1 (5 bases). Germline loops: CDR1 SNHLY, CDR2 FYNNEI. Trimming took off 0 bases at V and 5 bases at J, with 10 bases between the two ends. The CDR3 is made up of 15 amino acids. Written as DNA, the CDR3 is TGTGCCAGCAGTGAAGCGGGCAGACAGAATGAAAAACTGTTTTTT. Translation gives CASSEAGRQNEKLFF.

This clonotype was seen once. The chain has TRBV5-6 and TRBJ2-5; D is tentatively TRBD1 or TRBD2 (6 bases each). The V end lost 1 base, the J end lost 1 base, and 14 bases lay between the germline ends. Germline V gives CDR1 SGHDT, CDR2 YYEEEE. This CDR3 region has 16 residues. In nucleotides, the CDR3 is TGTGCCAGCAGCTTGCTTTCGGGGGCGGTCCAAGAGACCCAGTACTTC. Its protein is CASSLLSGAVQETQYF.

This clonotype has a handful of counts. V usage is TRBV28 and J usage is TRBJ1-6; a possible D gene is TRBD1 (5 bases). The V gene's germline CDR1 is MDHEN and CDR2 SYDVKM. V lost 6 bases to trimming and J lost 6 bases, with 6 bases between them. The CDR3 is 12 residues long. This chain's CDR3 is CASRQGNSPLHF. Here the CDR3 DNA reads TGTGCCAGCAGGCAGGGTAATTCACCCCTCCACTTT.

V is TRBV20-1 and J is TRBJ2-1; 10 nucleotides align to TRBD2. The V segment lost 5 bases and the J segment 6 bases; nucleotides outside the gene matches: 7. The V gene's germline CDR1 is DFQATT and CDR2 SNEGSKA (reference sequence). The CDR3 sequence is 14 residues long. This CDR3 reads CSAHLAGATNEQFF. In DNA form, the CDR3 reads TGCAGTGCTCACCTAGCGGGAGCTACCAATGAGCAGTTCTTC.

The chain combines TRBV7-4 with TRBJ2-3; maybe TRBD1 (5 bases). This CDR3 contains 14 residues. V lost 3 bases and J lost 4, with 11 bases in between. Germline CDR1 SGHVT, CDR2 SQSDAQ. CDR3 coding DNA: TGTGCCAGCAGCTTTGACAGTCCGCCAGATACGCAGTATTTT. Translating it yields CASSFDSPPDTQYF.

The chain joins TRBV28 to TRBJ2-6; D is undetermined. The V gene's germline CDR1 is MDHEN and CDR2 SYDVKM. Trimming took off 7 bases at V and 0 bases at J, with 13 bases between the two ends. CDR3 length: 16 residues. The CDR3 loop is CASTTARSSGANVLTF. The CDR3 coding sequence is TGTGCCAGCACCACGGCCCGGAGCTCTGGGGCCAACGTCCTGACTTTC.

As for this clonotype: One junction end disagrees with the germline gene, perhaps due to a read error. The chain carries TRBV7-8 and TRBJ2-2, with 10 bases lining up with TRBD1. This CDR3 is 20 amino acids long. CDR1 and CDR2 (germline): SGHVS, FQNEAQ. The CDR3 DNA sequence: TGTGCCAGCAGCCTCCGGGAGGGACAGGGGTTTACCATCCTCGGCGGGGAGCTGTTGTTT. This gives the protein CASSLREGQGFTILGGELLF. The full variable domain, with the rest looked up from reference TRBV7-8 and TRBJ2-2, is GAGVSQSPRYKVAKRGQDVALRCDPISGHVSLFWYQQALGQGPEFLTYFQNEAQLDKSGLPSDRFFAERPEGSVSTLKIQRTQQEDSAVYLCASSLREGQGFTILGGELLFGEGSRLTVL.

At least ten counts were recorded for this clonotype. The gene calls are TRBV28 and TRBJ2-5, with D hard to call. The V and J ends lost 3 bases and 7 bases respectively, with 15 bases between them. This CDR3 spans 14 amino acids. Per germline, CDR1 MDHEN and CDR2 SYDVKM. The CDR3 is CASSFRERATTQYF. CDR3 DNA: TGTGCCAGCAGTTTCCGTGAACGGGCGACGACCCAGTACTTC. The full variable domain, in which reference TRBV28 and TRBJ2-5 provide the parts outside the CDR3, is DVKVTQSSRYLVKRTGEKVFLECVQDMDHENMFWYRQDPGLGLRLIYFSYDVKMKEKGDIPEGYSVSREKKERFSLILESASTNQTSMYLCASSFRERATTQYFGPGTRLLVL.

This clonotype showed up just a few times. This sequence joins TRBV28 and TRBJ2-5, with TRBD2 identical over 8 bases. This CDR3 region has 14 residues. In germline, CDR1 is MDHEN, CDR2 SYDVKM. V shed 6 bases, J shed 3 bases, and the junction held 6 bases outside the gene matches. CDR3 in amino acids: CASSGAGVKETQYF. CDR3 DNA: TGTGCCAGCAGCGGAGCGGGGGTAAAAGAGACCCAGTACTTC.